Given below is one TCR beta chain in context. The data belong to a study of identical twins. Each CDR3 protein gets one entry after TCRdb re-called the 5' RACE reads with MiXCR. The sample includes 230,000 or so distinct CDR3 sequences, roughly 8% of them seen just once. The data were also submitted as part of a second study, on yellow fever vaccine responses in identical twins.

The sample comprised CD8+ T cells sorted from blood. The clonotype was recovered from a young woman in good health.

The CDR3 nucleotides are TGTGCCAGCAGCTTATTTGGGGGCGGACTTGTTGGCGAGCAGTACTTC. Amino acids: CASSLFGGGLVGEQYF. The chain links TRBV7-9 to TRBJ2-7, with a possible D match to TRBD1 (6 bases). Germline V CDR1 and CDR2: SEHNR, FQNEAQ (reference sequence). Trimming shortened V by 2 bases and J by 6 bases, and 20 bases separated the two germline ends. This CDR3 contains 16 residues.